This is a list of T cell receptor beta chains from one sample in a study of beta chain features in type 1 diabetes. The data were produced by immunoSEQ multiplex PCR, yet TCRdb's version contains in-frame clones alone and is incomplete. The sample lists 150,000 to 200,000 clones, roughly 65% occurring once. What was sequenced was naive CD4+ T cells from blood. Source of these receptors: a man under 40 with type 1 diabetes. CDR3s include the opening cysteine and the closing phenylalanine or tryptophan. Fields, in order: CDR3 protein, CDR3 DNA, CDR3 length, J gene, D gene, V gene, clone size. D genes are given only for firm matches. Size tells how often a clone was seen (once, few, many) or the class of an expanded clone, and some rows leave it out.

cdr3_aa: CASSYPGLAGYTDTQYF; cdr3_nt: TGTGCCAGCAGCTACCCCGGACTAGCGGGTTACACAGATACGCAGTATTTT; cdr3_length: 17; j_call: TRBJ2-3; d_call: TRBD2; v_call: TRBV9; clone_size: .
cdr3_aa: CSVVRRGPDTQYF; cdr3_nt: TGCAGCGTTGTACGTCGGGGGCCAGATACGCAGTATTTT; cdr3_length: 13; j_call: TRBJ2-3; d_call: .; v_call: TRBV29-1; clone_size: few
cdr3_aa: CASSLAYSMETQYF; cdr3_nt: TGTGCCAGCAGCTTAGCCTATTCGATGGAGACCCAGTACTTC; cdr3_length: 14; j_call: TRBJ2-5; d_call: .; v_call: TRBV11-2; clone_size: .
cdr3_aa: CSASQTGGQYF; cdr3_nt: TGCAGTGCTAGTCAGACAGGGGGCCAGTACTTC; cdr3_length: 11; j_call: TRBJ2-7; d_call: TRBD1; v_call: TRBV20-1; clone_size: .
cdr3_aa: CASSYGADTQYF; cdr3_nt: TGTGCCAGCAGCTACGGAGCAGATACGCAGTATTTT; cdr3_length: 12; j_call: TRBJ2-3; d_call: .; v_call: TRBV7-9; clone_size: few
cdr3_aa: CASSPYQGADTQYF; cdr3_nt: TGTGCCAGCTCACCCTACCAGGGGGCAGATACGCAGTATTTT; cdr3_length: 14; j_call: TRBJ2-3; d_call: TRBD1; v_call: TRBV18; clone_size: .
cdr3_aa: CASSLGQTNTEAFF; cdr3_nt: TGTGCCAGCAGCCTGGGACAGACGAACACTGAAGCTTTCTTT; cdr3_length: 14; j_call: TRBJ1-1; d_call: TRBD1; v_call: TRBV9; clone_size: .
cdr3_aa: CSAPQGAYQETQYF; cdr3_nt: TGCAGCGCTCCACAGGGCGCTTACCAAGAGACCCAGTACTTC; cdr3_length: 14; j_call: TRBJ2-5; d_call: .; v_call: TRBV29-1; clone_size: few
cdr3_aa: CAWSEGSSYNSPLHF; cdr3_nt: TGTGCCTGGAGTGAGGGAAGCTCCTATAATTCACCCCTCCACTTT; cdr3_length: 15; j_call: TRBJ1-6; d_call: .; v_call: TRBV30; clone_size: few
cdr3_aa: CASSLVFQQETQYF; cdr3_nt: TGCGCCAGCAGCTTGGTGTTTCAGCAAGAGACCCAGTACTTC; cdr3_length: 14; j_call: TRBJ2-5; d_call: .; v_call: TRBV5-1; clone_size: .
cdr3_aa: CASSQGPRGSPLHF; cdr3_nt: TGTGCCAGCAGTCAGGGCCCGCGGGGATCACCCCTCCACTTT; cdr3_length: 14; j_call: TRBJ1-6; d_call: .; v_call: TRBV14; clone_size: .
cdr3_aa: CASSPSGKAGATYNEQFF; cdr3_nt: TGTGCCAGCAGTCCCTCGGGAAAGGCGGGGGCCACCTACAATGAGCAGTTCTTC; cdr3_length: 18; j_call: TRBJ2-1; d_call: .; v_call: TRBV11-2; clone_size: .
cdr3_aa: CAMRAGDTYEQYF; cdr3_nt: TGTGCCATGCGGGCAGGCGATACCTACGAGCAGTACTTC; cdr3_length: 13; j_call: TRBJ2-7; d_call: .; v_call: TRBV10-3; clone_size: .
cdr3_aa: CASSVSVAGASTGELFF; cdr3_nt: TGTGCCAGCAGCGTTTCCGTCGCGGGCGCGAGCACCGGGGAGCTGTTTTTT; cdr3_length: 17; j_call: TRBJ2-2; d_call: .; v_call: TRBV9; clone_size: once
cdr3_aa: CSAEWAGEQYF; cdr3_nt: TGCAGTGCCGAGTGGGCTGGAGAGCAGTACTTC; cdr3_length: 11; j_call: TRBJ2-7; d_call: .; v_call: TRBV20-1; clone_size: .
cdr3_aa: CASSSSGSYEQYF; cdr3_nt: TGTGCCAGCAGCTCTTCGGGGAGTTACGAGCAGTACTTC; cdr3_length: 13; j_call: TRBJ2-7; d_call: .; v_call: TRBV7-9; clone_size: .
cdr3_aa: CASSVRVYSEQFF; cdr3_nt: TGTGCTAGCAGCGTCAGGGTCTATAGTGAGCAGTTCTTC; cdr3_length: 13; j_call: TRBJ2-1; d_call: .; v_call: TRBV7-7; clone_size: .
cdr3_aa: CASSLSTGAKWDTQYF; cdr3_nt: TGTGCCAGCAGTTTATCCACAGGCGCAAAGTGGGATACGCAGTATTTT; cdr3_length: 16; j_call: TRBJ2-3; d_call: .; v_call: TRBV27; clone_size: few
cdr3_aa: CASRGETQETQYF; cdr3_nt: TGTGCCAGCAGAGGGGAGACCCAAGAGACCCAGTACTTC; cdr3_length: 13; j_call: TRBJ2-5; d_call: .; v_call: TRBV2; clone_size: once
cdr3_aa: CSARMETQYF; cdr3_nt: TGCAGTGCTAGAATGGAGACCCAGTACTTC; cdr3_length: 10; j_call: TRBJ2-5; d_call: .; v_call: TRBV20-1; clone_size: .
cdr3_aa: CASSPAAARETQYF; cdr3_nt: TGTGCCAGCAGTCCCGCGGCAGCCCGAGAGACCCAGTACTTC; cdr3_length: 14; j_call: TRBJ2-5; d_call: .; v_call: TRBV7-9; clone_size: .